This T cell receptor beta chain originates from a study of control samples from healthy donors and cancer patients. V lost 5 bases and J lost 3, with 8 bases in between. CDR3 length: 12 amino acids. Assay: immunoSEQ multiplex PCR; the TCRdb copy retains only in-frame clones and omits some. The sample records 99,000 or so clones, around four fifths being singletons. The sequence came from a woman aged 50 to 60 in good health. The rearrangement joins TRBV12-3 or TRBV12-4 to TRBJ2-7; no reliable D call. The specimen was blood. CDR3 coding DNA: TGTGCCAGCAGTCCCCCCGACTACGAGCAGTACTTC. This gives the protein CASSPPDYEQYF.